These T cell receptor beta chains were read from a single sample in a study of identical twins. From the 5' RACE reads, TCRdb called clonotypes with MiXCR, one entry per CDR3 protein. The data contain about 570,000 distinct CDR3 sequences, 9.6% of them singletons. These data were likewise used in another study, on yellow fever vaccine responses in identical twins.

Source material: PBMCs. The receptors originated from a woman between 18 and 29 years old in good health. CDR3s include the opening cysteine and the closing phenylalanine or tryptophan. Each record gives: clone size, J gene, V gene, D gene, CDR3 protein, CDR3 DNA. D genes are given only for firm matches. The size entry is marked missing in some rows and otherwise reads once, few, many or a size class.

abundance: many
j_gene: TRBJ2-7
v_gene: TRBV20-1
d_gene: .
CDR3aa: CSASAASINEQYF
CDR3nt: TGCAGTGCTAGTGCCGCTTCTATCAACGAGCAGTACTTC

abundance: few
j_gene: TRBJ2-7
v_gene: TRBV28
d_gene: TRBD2
CDR3aa: CASTPGSGVSYEQYF
CDR3nt: TGTGCCAGCACCCCAGGGAGCGGGGTTTCCTACGAGCAGTACTTC

abundance: few
j_gene: TRBJ1-2
v_gene: TRBV20-1
d_gene: TRBD1
CDR3aa: CSARGSGTGVGGYTF
CDR3nt: TGCAGTGCTAGAGGGTCCGGGACAGGGGTTGGTGGCTACACCTTC

abundance: few
j_gene: TRBJ2-5
v_gene: TRBV12-3/TRBV12-4
d_gene: .
CDR3aa: CASRGGTPPVETQYF
CDR3nt: TGTGCCAGCAGAGGAGGGACACCACCGGTGGAGACCCAGTACTTC

abundance: few
j_gene: TRBJ2-7
v_gene: TRBV25-1
d_gene: .
CDR3aa: CASSDLQSYEQYF
CDR3nt: TGTGCCAGCAGTGATCTCCAATCCTACGAGCAGTACTTC

abundance: few
j_gene: TRBJ2-6
v_gene: TRBV11-2
d_gene: .
CDR3aa: CASSFPAPGGANVLTF
CDR3nt: TGTGCCAGCAGCTTCCCGGCACCGGGCGGGGCCAACGTCCTGACTTTC

abundance: .
j_gene: TRBJ1-5
v_gene: TRBV20-1
d_gene: TRBD1
CDR3aa: CSADRVSNQPQHF
CDR3nt: TGCAGTGCGGACAGGGTCTCAAATCAGCCCCAGCATTTT

abundance: many
j_gene: TRBJ2-1
v_gene: TRBV6-2/TRBV6-3
d_gene: .
CDR3aa: CASRSSPRGWEQFF
CDR3nt: TGTGCCAGCAGGTCCTCCCCCCGGGGCTGGGAGCAGTTCTTC

abundance: .
j_gene: TRBJ1-2
v_gene: TRBV27
d_gene: .
CDR3aa: CASSLSGRNAYGYTF
CDR3nt: TGTGCCAGCAGTTTAAGCGGCAGGAACGCCTATGGCTACACCTTC

abundance: .
j_gene: TRBJ2-7
v_gene: TRBV29-1
d_gene: .
CDR3aa: CSVNGVEIPYEQYF
CDR3nt: TGCAGCGTCAATGGGGTTGAAATTCCCTACGAGCAGTACTTC

abundance: many
j_gene: TRBJ1-4
v_gene: TRBV27
d_gene: .
CDR3aa: CASSPNDGLGEKLFF
CDR3nt: TGTGCCAGCAGTCCCAACGACGGCTTGGGAGAAAAACTGTTTTTT

abundance: few
j_gene: TRBJ1-2
v_gene: TRBV6-5
d_gene: .
CDR3aa: CASSSPSTGRGGYTF
CDR3nt: TGTGCCAGCAGTTCACCTTCCACCGGCAGGGGTGGCTACACCTTC

abundance: few
j_gene: TRBJ1-1
v_gene: TRBV5-1
d_gene: .
CDR3aa: CASSFVPDPPEAFF
CDR3nt: TGCGCCAGCAGCTTTGTTCCAGACCCCCCCGAAGCTTTCTTT

abundance: .
j_gene: TRBJ2-7
v_gene: TRBV29-1
d_gene: .
CDR3aa: CSVDLQGRSEQYF
CDR3nt: TGCAGCGTTGATCTACAGGGTAGGTCCGAGCAGTACTTC

abundance: .
j_gene: TRBJ2-1
v_gene: TRBV28
d_gene: .
CDR3aa: CASSSAGPPTNEQFF
CDR3nt: TGTGCCAGCAGTTCGGCGGGACCGCCGACCAATGAGCAGTTCTTC

abundance: .
j_gene: TRBJ2-5
v_gene: TRBV20-1
d_gene: .
CDR3aa: CSARSHMDSQETQYF
CDR3nt: TGCAGTGCTAGAAGCCATATGGACAGCCAAGAGACCCAGTACTTC

abundance: many
j_gene: TRBJ2-5
v_gene: TRBV2
d_gene: .
CDR3aa: CASSEETQYF
CDR3nt: TGTGCCAGCAGTGAAGAGACCCAGTACTTC

abundance: .
j_gene: TRBJ2-3
v_gene: TRBV11-2
d_gene: TRBD2
CDR3aa: CASSMPSGSRSDTQYF
CDR3nt: TGTGCCAGCAGCATGCCTAGCGGGAGCCGGAGTGACACGCAGTATTTT

abundance: .
j_gene: TRBJ2-4
v_gene: TRBV6-1
d_gene: TRBD1
CDR3aa: CASSQQDRVSDIQYF
CDR3nt: TGTGCCAGCAGCCAACAAGACAGGGTTTCGGACATTCAGTACTTC

abundance: many
j_gene: TRBJ2-1
v_gene: TRBV12-3/TRBV12-4
d_gene: .
CDR3aa: CASSFNRGDDEQFF
CDR3nt: TGTGCCAGCAGTTTCAATAGGGGCGACGATGAGCAGTTCTTC

abundance: .
j_gene: TRBJ2-2
v_gene: TRBV7-9
d_gene: .
CDR3aa: CASSLAGTHTGELFF
CDR3nt: TGTGCCAGCAGCTTAGCGGGGACCCACACCGGGGAGCTGTTTTTT

abundance: .
j_gene: TRBJ2-1
v_gene: TRBV4-2
d_gene: .
CDR3aa: CASSQEWNSRGFYNEQFF
CDR3nt: TGTGCCAGCAGCCAAGAGTGGAATTCGCGGGGCTTCTACAATGAGCAGTTCTTC

abundance: few
j_gene: TRBJ2-3
v_gene: TRBV24-1
d_gene: .
CDR3aa: CATSDSSRPTQYF
CDR3nt: TGTGCCACCAGTGATTCTTCCCGGCCTACGCAGTATTTT

abundance: .
j_gene: TRBJ2-7
v_gene: TRBV5-5
d_gene: TRBD1
CDR3aa: CASSLRDSPYF
CDR3nt: TGTGCCAGCAGCTTGAGGGACAGTCCCTACTTC

abundance: .
j_gene: TRBJ1-2
v_gene: TRBV5-1
d_gene: TRBD1
CDR3aa: CASSLGGQVGDGYTF
CDR3nt: TGCGCCAGCAGCTTGGGAGGACAGGTGGGCGATGGCTACACCTTC

abundance: .
j_gene: TRBJ1-2
v_gene: TRBV3-1
d_gene: .
CDR3aa: CASSQDIYGYTF
CDR3nt: TGTGCCAGCAGCCAAGATATCTATGGCTACACCTTC

abundance: many
j_gene: TRBJ2-2
v_gene: TRBV5-1
d_gene: TRBD2
CDR3aa: CASSLDMERGTGELFF
CDR3nt: TGCGCCAGCAGCTTGGATATGGAGCGGGGGACCGGGGAGCTGTTTTTT

abundance: many
j_gene: TRBJ2-7
v_gene: TRBV7-9
d_gene: .
CDR3aa: CASSQTVTYEQYF
CDR3nt: TGTGCCAGCAGCCAGACCGTCACCTACGAGCAGTACTTC

abundance: few
j_gene: TRBJ2-7
v_gene: TRBV9
d_gene: TRBD2
CDR3aa: CASSRTSTSGGRISSYEQYF
CDR3nt: TGTGCCAGCAGCCGTACTTCGACTAGCGGGGGGAGAATCAGCTCCTACGAGCAGTACTTC

abundance: .
j_gene: TRBJ2-3
v_gene: TRBV20-1
d_gene: TRBD2
CDR3aa: CSARDSSGREGDTQYF
CDR3nt: TGCAGTGCTAGAGATTCGAGCGGGAGGGAGGGCGATACGCAGTATTTT

abundance: few
j_gene: TRBJ1-3
v_gene: TRBV2
d_gene: .
CDR3aa: CASRDGTFGNTIYF
CDR3nt: TGTGCCAGCAGGGACGGGACTTTTGGAAACACCATATATTTT

abundance: few
j_gene: TRBJ2-7
v_gene: TRBV28
d_gene: TRBD2
CDR3aa: CASSSPGLAETYEQYF
CDR3nt: TGTGCCAGCAGCTCCCCGGGACTAGCGGAAACCTACGAGCAGTACTTC

abundance: .
j_gene: TRBJ2-1
v_gene: TRBV24-1
d_gene: .
CDR3aa: CATGGTSGEQFF
CDR3nt: TGTGCCACCGGGGGGACCTCGGGGGAGCAGTTCTTC